This T cell receptor (beta chain) was observed in a study of cytomegalovirus exposure and HLA in healthy donors. Study-level information: Of approximately 400 genotyped donors, more than 70% clustered with self-reported Caucasian donors. Study-level points and caveats: A later analysis showed that HLA-associated TCR beta chains had undergone more clonal expansion than equally common others.

Germline loops: CDR1 ENHRY, CDR2 SYGVKD. The CDR3 spans 16 residues. V was trimmed by 3 bases and J by 0 bases, leaving 12 bases between them. Regarding this clone: What it binds is not known.

Primers included in the PCR were 60 Vbeta and 13 Jbeta primers. Using immunoSEQ multiplex PCR, the repertoire was profiled, and TCRdb retains in-frame clones only, with some absent. The data contain roughly 250,000 clones, about four fifths of them singletons. Sequencing input: PBMCs. V usage is TRBV10-3 and J usage is TRBJ1-5, with D possibly being TRBD1 (5 bases). This TCR was sampled from a girl aged 2-10 years in good health and CMV-seronegative. The CDR3 sequence is CAISDPREASNQPQHF. CDR3 coding DNA: TGTGCCATCAGTGATCCCAGGGAGGCTAGCAATCAGCCCCAGCATTTT.